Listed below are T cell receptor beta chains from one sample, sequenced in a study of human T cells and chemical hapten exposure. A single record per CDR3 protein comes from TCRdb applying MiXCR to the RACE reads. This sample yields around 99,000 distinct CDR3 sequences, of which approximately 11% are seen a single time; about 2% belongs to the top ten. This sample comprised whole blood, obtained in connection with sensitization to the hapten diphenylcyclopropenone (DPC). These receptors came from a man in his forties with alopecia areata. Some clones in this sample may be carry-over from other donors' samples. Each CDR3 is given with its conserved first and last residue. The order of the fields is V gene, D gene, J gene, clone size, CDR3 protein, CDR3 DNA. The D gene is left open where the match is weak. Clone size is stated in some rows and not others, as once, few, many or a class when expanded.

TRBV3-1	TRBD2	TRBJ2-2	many	CASSHTSGSSTGELFF	TGTGCCAGCAGCCACACTAGCGGGAGTTCCACCGGGGAGCTGTTTTTT
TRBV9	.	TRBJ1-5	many	CASSVGQDPSQPQHF	TGTGCCAGCAGCGTAGGACAGGACCCAAGTCAGCCCCAGCATTTT
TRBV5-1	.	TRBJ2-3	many	CASSWGLGNPADTQYF	TGCGCCAGCAGCTGGGGACTCGGTAATCCGGCAGATACGCAGTATTTT
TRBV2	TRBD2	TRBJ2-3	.	CASSEEGLAGDTQYF	TGTGCCAGCAGTGAAGAGGGACTAGCGGGAGATACGCAGTATTTT
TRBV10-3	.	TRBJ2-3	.	CAISDDGKPDTQYF	TGTGCCATCAGTGATGACGGGAAGCCAGATACGCAGTATTTT
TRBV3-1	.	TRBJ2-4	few	CASSQDLGDKDIQYF	TGTGCCAGCAGCCAAGATCTCGGGGACAAGGACATTCAGTACTTC
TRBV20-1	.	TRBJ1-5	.	CSARAGSYNQPQHF	TGCAGTGCTAGGGCCGGGAGCTACAATCAGCCCCAGCATTTT
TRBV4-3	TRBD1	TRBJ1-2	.	CASSHGTDSNYGYTF	TGCGCCAGCAGCCATGGGACAGACTCTAACTATGGCTACACCTTC
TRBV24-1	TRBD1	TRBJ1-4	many	CATSDPRQGESANEKLFF	TGTGCCACCAGTGATCCGAGACAGGGGGAGTCGGCTAATGAAAAACTGTTTTTT
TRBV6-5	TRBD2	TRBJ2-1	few	CASSYRGLAGGHNEQFF	TGTGCCAGCAGTTACCGGGGACTAGCGGGAGGACACAATGAGCAGTTCTTC
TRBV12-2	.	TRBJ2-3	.	CASRLRTPSRTLTDTQYF	TGTGCAAGTCGCTTAAGGACCCCGAGCCGTACCCTCACAGATACGCAGTATTTT
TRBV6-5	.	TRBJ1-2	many	CASSYSGRTWGYTF	TGTGCCAGCAGTTACTCTGGTCGCACATGGGGCTACACCTTC
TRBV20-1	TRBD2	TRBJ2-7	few	CSASLGAWGGEQYF	TGCAGTGCTAGTCTCGGGGCTTGGGGGGGCGAGCAGTACTTC
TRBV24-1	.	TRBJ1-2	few	CATSTENYGYTF	TGTGCCACGTCAACCGAAAACTATGGCTACACCTTC
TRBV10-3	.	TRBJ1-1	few	CAISDRAPNTEAFF	TGTGCCATCAGTGATAGGGCCCCGAACACTGAAGCTTTCTTT
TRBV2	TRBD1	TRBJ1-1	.	CASRGQGESTEAFF	TGTGCCAGCAGAGGACAGGGCGAAAGCACTGAAGCTTTCTTT
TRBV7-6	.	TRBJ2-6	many	CASSITGYHSGANVLTF	TGTGCCAGCAGCATAACAGGGTACCACTCTGGGGCCAACGTCCTGACTTTC
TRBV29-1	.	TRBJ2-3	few	CSVDRGLTDTQYF	TGCAGCGTTGATCGGGGGCTCACAGATACGCAGTATTTT
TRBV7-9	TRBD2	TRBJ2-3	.	CASNPIGTSGTDTQYF	TGTGCCAGCAACCCGATCGGGACTAGCGGCACAGATACGCAGTATTTT
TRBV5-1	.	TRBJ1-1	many	CASGETEMNTEAFF	TGCGCCAGCGGTGAAACAGAAATGAACACTGAAGCTTTCTTT
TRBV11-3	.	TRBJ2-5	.	CASSLASSAYQETQYF	TGTGCCAGCAGCTTAGCAAGTAGCGCGTACCAAGAGACCCAGTACTTC
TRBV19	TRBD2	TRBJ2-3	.	CASSINLAGRWADTQYF	TGTGCCAGTAGTATAAACTTAGCGGGACGGTGGGCAGATACGCAGTATTTT
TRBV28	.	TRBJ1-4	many	CASSLWRGSNEKLFF	TGTGCCAGCAGTTTGTGGAGGGGTTCTAATGAAAAACTGTTTTTT
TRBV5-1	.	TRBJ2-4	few	CASSLGGLQYAKNIQYF	TGCGCCAGCAGCTTGGGGGGTTTACAATACGCCAAAAACATTCAGTACTTC
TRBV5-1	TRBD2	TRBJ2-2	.	CASSLDVLAGAGAGELFF	TGCGCCAGCAGCTTGGATGTACTAGCGGGAGCTGGGGCCGGGGAGCTGTTTTTT
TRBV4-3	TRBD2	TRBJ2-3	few	CASSQLTSGTDTQYF	TGCGCCAGCAGCCAACTGACTAGCGGCACAGATACGCAGTATTTT
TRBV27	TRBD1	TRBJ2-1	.	CASTHQGAYNEQFF	TGTGCCAGCACCCATCAGGGGGCCTACAATGAGCAGTTCTTC
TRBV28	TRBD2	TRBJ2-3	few	CASSLSLGLAGVTDTQYF	TGTGCCAGCAGTTTATCCCTAGGACTAGCGGGAGTCACAGATACGCAGTATTTT
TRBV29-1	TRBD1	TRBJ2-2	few	CSVARTGGGTGELFF	TGCAGCGTTGCCAGGACAGGGGGGGGCACCGGGGAGCTGTTTTTT
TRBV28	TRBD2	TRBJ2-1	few	CASSGGGAGYNEQFF	TGTGCCAGCAGCGGGGGGGGAGCCGGATACAATGAGCAGTTCTTC
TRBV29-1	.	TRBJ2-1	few	CSVLPDSYNEQFF	TGCAGCGTTCTCCCCGACAGTTACAATGAGCAGTTCTTC
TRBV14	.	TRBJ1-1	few	CASSQVPLTATEAFF	TGTGCCAGCAGCCAAGTTCCCCTGACTGCCACAGAAGCTTTCTTT
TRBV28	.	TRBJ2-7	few	CASSLGQHSYEQYF	TGTGCCAGCAGTCTAGGACAGCACTCCTACGAGCAGTACTTC
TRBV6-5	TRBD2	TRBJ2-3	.	CASRDYNTDTQYF	TGTGCCAGCCGGGACTACAACACAGATACGCAGTATTTT
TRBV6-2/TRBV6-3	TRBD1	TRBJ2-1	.	CASIRSGTGVGNEQFF	TGTGCCAGCATAAGGTCCGGGACAGGGGTTGGCAATGAGCAGTTCTTC
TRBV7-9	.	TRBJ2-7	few	CASSLKEPTPYEQYF	TGTGCCAGCAGCTTAAAGGAGCCGACTCCCTACGAGCAGTACTTC
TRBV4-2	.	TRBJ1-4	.	CASSLHPPGSNEKLFF	TGTGCCAGCAGCCTCCACCCTCCAGGGTCAAATGAAAAACTGTTTTTT
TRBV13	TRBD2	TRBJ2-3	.	CASSLVAGYTDTQYF	TGTGCCAGCAGCTTAGTAGCGGGCTACACAGATACGCAGTATTTT
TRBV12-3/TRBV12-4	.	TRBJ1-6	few	CASRAVSSYNSPLHF	TGTGCCAGCCGGGCCGTGAGCTCCTATAATTCACCCCTCCACTTT
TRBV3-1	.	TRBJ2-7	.	CASSRPGQNFPYEQYF	TGTGCCAGCAGCCGACCAGGACAGAACTTCCCCTACGAGCAGTACTTC
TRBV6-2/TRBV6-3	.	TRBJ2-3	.	CASGRSGARTDTQYF	TGTGCCAGCGGAAGATCAGGGGCACGCACAGATACGCAGTATTTT
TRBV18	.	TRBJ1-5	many	CASSPMGGVSNQPQHF	TGTGCCAGCTCACCAATGGGTGGAGTTAGCAATCAGCCCCAGCATTTT
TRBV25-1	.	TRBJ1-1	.	CASSDIGGRPEAFF	TGTGCCAGCAGTGACATCGGGGGCCGCCCTGAAGCTTTCTTT
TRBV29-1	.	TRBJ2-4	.	CSVRRALAKNIQYF	TGCAGCGTTCGCAGGGCACTAGCCAAAAACATTCAGTACTTC
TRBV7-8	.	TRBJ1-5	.	CASSPGSGNQPQHF	TGTGCCAGCAGCCCTGGTAGCGGCAATCAGCCCCAGCATTTT